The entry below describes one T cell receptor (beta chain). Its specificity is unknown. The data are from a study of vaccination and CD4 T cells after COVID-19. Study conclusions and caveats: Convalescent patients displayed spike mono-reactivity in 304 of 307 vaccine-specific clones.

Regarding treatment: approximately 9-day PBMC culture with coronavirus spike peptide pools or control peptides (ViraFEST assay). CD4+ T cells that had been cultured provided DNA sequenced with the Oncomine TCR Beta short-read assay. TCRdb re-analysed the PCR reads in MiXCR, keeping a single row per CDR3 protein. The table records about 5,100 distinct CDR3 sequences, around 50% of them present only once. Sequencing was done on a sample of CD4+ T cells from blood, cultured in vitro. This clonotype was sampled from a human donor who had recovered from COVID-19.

The CDR3 protein is CASSPVGRNSPLHF. In DNA form, the CDR3 reads TGTGCCAGCAGCCCGGTGGGCCGGAATTCACCCCTCCACTTT. The chain recombines TRBV7-6 with TRBJ1-6; D not resolved. This CDR3 has 14 amino acids. Trimming shortened V by 5 bases and J by 7 bases, and 12 bases separated the two germline ends. The germline gives CDR1 SGHVS, CDR2 FNYEAQ.